Below are 25 T cell receptor beta chains sequenced from a single sample in a study of human T cells and chemical hapten exposure. Each CDR3 protein gets one entry after TCRdb re-called the RACE reads with MiXCR. The data show 60,000 to 75,000 distinct CDR3 sequences, with approximately 6.7% seen just once and more than 1.5% held by the top ten. The time point here: pre-sensitization, week 0. Described treatment: therapeutic diphenylcyclopropenone sensitization with weekly scalp DPC. Sequences were derived from whole blood, sampled in connection with sensitization to the hapten diphenylcyclopropenone (DPC). All receptors derive from a woman younger than 45 with alopecia areata. Some clones in this sample may be carry-over from other donors' samples.

This clonotype was seen many times. J is TRBJ1-3 and V is TRBV13; TRBD1 matches 7 bases. Germline CDR1 and CDR2: PRHDT and FYEKMQ (reference sequence). After removal of 5 bases from V and 2 bases from J, the junction contained 3 bases not matched to a gene. The CDR3 is 14 residues long. CDR3: CASSPGTAGNTIYF. The CDR3, as DNA: TGTGCCAGCAGCCCGGGGACAGCTGGAAACACCATATATTTT.

J is TRBJ2-7 and V is TRBV14; 8 nucleotides align to TRBD1. The CDR3 loop spans 19 amino acids. In germline, CDR1 is SGHDN, CDR2 FVKESK. V lost 1 base and J lost 2; bases outside the gene matches: 16. CDR3 region: CASSQVGSSRQGIPYEQYF. The CDR3 DNA follows: TGTGCCAGCAGCCAAGTTGGGTCATCAAGACAGGGGATTCCCTACGAGCAGTACTTC. Combining the CDR3 with reference TRBV14 and TRBJ2-7 gives the whole variable domain EAGVTQFPSHSVIEKGQTVTLRCDPISGHDNLYWYRRVMGKEIKFLLHFVKESKQDESGMPNNRFLAERTGGTYSTLKVQPAELEDSGVYFCASSQVGSSRQGIPYEQYFGPGTRLTVT.

The table lists this clonotype with many counts. The genes are TRBV5-6 and TRBJ1-1, with D perhaps matching TRBD1 (6 bases). The CDR3 sequence is 13 residues long. Germline CDR1 SGHDT, CDR2 YYEEEE. V lost 4 bases, J lost 6 bases, and 13 bases lay in between. The CDR3 nucleotides read TGTGCCAGCAGCCGACCGACAGGCGCTGAAGCTTTCTTT. Translated: CASSRPTGAEAFF. The whole variable domain, filled in from reference TRBV5-6 and TRBJ1-1, reads DAGVTQSPTHLIKTRGQQVTLRCSPKSGHDTVSWYQQALGQGPQFIFQYYEEEERQRGNFPDRFSGHQFPNYSSELNVNALLLGDSALYLCASSRPTGAEAFFGQGTRLTVV.

The table lists this clonotype with many counts. The chain has TRBV6-5 and TRBJ2-1; 8 bases match TRBD2. Per the germline V gene, CDR1 is MNHEY and CDR2 is SVGAGI. This CDR3 contains 15 residues. V shed 0 bases, J shed 2 bases, and the junction held 0 bases outside the gene matches. The CDR3 protein is CASSYSRGAYNEQFF. DNA of the CDR3: TGTGCCAGCAGTTACTCGCGGGGGGCCTACAATGAGCAGTTCTTC.

This clonotype has more than one count but fewer than ten. V gene TRBV30 combines with J gene TRBJ1-1, with TRBD1 as a possible D gene (5 bases). This CDR3 region has 12 residues. Germline V lookup: CDR1 GTSNPN, CDR2 SVGIG (reference sequence). V was clipped by 8 bases and J by 6 bases, with 16 bases between them. The CDR3 DNA follows: TGTGCCGTCCGCAGGGTAAAGGCTGAAGCTTTCTTT. Amino acid sequence: CAVRRVKAEAFF.

This clonotype has only a few counts. The chain employs TRBV12-3 or TRBV12-4 and TRBJ1-6; no reliable D call. The CDR3 sequence is 14 residues long. V was shortened by 2 bases and J by 6 bases, with 8 bases between the two germline ends. CDR3: CASSLKGTNSPLHF. DNA for the CDR3: TGTGCCAGCAGTTTAAAGGGAACTAATTCACCCCTCCACTTT.

In this sample, this clonotype turned up many times. The chain couples TRBV5-1 to TRBJ2-1, with D possibly matching TRBD2 (6 bases). Germline V gene data show CDR1 as SGHRS and CDR2 as YFSETQ. The CDR3 is 15 amino acids. V was trimmed by 4 bases and J by 10 bases, leaving 21 bases between them. As DNA, the CDR3 is TGCGCCAGCAGCCGCCTCCTAGCGTCTCTAGCAGAGCAGTTCTTC. Protein: CASSRLLASLAEQFF.

The sample holds many counts of this clonotype. CDR3 bases: TGCGCCAGCAGTACGGGTCTAGCGGGGGAACAAGAGACCCAGTACTTC. It is translated as CASSTGLAGEQETQYF. The chain carries TRBV10-1 and TRBJ2-5; 10 bases are a match to TRBD2. CDR1 is WNHNN, CDR2 SYGVQD, per germline (reference sequence). There are 16 residues in the CDR3. The J segment lost 2 bases and the V segment lost 5 bases, leaving 8 bases of the junction unmatched.

This clonotype has a handful of counts. CDR3 residues: CASSLWDVAEAFF. As DNA, the CDR3 is TGTGCCAGCAGCTTATGGGACGTAGCTGAAGCTTTCTTT. This chain uses TRBV7-9 with TRBJ1-1; D might be TRBD1 (5 bases). Germline V CDR1 and CDR2: SEHNR, FQNEAQ (reference sequence). The V end lost 2 bases, the J end lost 6 bases, and 10 bases lay between the germline ends. The length of the CDR3 is 13 residues.

The table lists this clonotype with many counts. The chain has TRBV4-1 and TRBJ1-1, with D perhaps TRBD1 (5 bases). This CDR3 comprises 15 residues. Looked up from germline, CDR1 is MGHRA and CDR2 is YSYEKL. V was shortened by 0 bases and J by 5 bases, with 13 bases between the two germline ends. The CDR3 is CASSQDGGARTEAFF. CDR3 nucleotide sequence: TGCGCCAGCAGCCAAGATGGAGGGGCGCGGACTGAAGCTTTCTTT.

Many counts were recorded for this clonotype. The chain has TRBV3-1 and TRBJ2-1; no definite D call. V was shortened by 6 bases and J by 2 bases, with 14 bases between the two germline ends. CDR1 and CDR2 (germline): LGHDT, YNNKEL (reference sequence). CDR3 length: 15 amino acids. DNA of the CDR3: TGTGCCAGCAGTCCAGACCGAAGGCCCTACAATGAGCAGTTCTTC. Its translation: CASSPDRRPYNEQFF.

This clonotype was detected ten times or more. V usage is TRBV3-1 and J usage is TRBJ1-5; no definite D call. This CDR3 comprises 14 residues. Germline V gene sequence: CDR1 LGHDT, CDR2 YNNKEL (reference sequence). The V end lost 3 bases, the J end lost 7 bases, and 13 bases lay between the germline ends. The CDR3 DNA is TGTGCCAGCAGCCAGTCTGGAGGAGCCCAGCCCCAGCATTTT. It codes for CASSQSGGAQPQHF.

The chain links TRBV6-5 to TRBJ1-2, with D hard to call. The CDR3 covers 21 residues. The germline V gene has CDR1 MNHEY and CDR2 SVGAGI. Trimming left V 5 bases short and J 4 bases short, with 35 bases between. The CDR3 region has the DNA TGTGCCAGCAGTCCCGGGTTGGAGGCCTCGGAGATAAGATTCACCATCTATGGCTACACCTTC. Translated: CASSPGLEASEIRFTIYGYTF.

This clonotype was seen many times. V and J are TRBV3-1 and TRBJ2-5; D uncertain. This CDR3 has 13 residues. Germline lookup yields CDR1 LGHDT and CDR2 YNNKEL (reference sequence). Trimming took off 4 bases at V and 2 bases at J, with 8 bases between the two ends. The DNA of the CDR3 is TGTGCCAGCAGCCCAGGAGAACAAGAGACCCAGTACTTC. This sequence encodes CASSPGEQETQYF.

This clonotype was detected a few times. V and J are TRBV20-1 and TRBJ2-5; D gene unclear. This CDR3 has 11 residues. The ends were cut back, 5 bases at V and 9 bases at J, with 13 bases in the middle. Germline values: CDR1 DFQATT, CDR2 SNEGSKA (reference sequence). The CDR3 DNA is TGCAGTGCTTGGCTTACTCCTGCCCAGTACTTC. It translates to CSAWLTPAQYF.

This clonotype was seen at least ten times. This chain links TRBV7-9 with TRBJ2-2; D uncertain. This CDR3 spans 15 amino acids. With 6 bases removed from V and 6 bases from J, the gap between germline ends came to 17 bases. Germline values: CDR1 SEHNR, CDR2 FQNEAQ (reference sequence). In DNA form, the CDR3 reads TGTGCCAGCAGGATACTGACCTCACCCCCCGGGGAGCTGTTTTTT. Translation gives CASRILTSPPGELFF.

This clonotype was detected many times. The V gene is TRBV5-1, the J gene TRBJ1-4; TRBD1 aligns across 7 bases. The J segment lost 6 bases and the V segment lost 4 bases, leaving 6 bases of the junction unmatched. CDR3 length: 14 residues. Germline values: CDR1 SGHRS, CDR2 YFSETQ. The CDR3 sequence is CASSRDSPDEKLFF. In DNA, the CDR3 is TGCGCCAGCAGCCGGGACAGTCCGGATGAAAAACTGTTTTTT.

This clonotype was seen a few times. V and J are TRBV29-1 and TRBJ1-1, with 9 positions matching TRBD1. Germline CDR1 SQVTM, CDR2 ANQGSEA. The J segment lost 6 bases and the V segment lost 6 bases, leaving 14 bases of the junction unmatched. The CDR3 runs to 15 residues. The CDR3 loop reads CSVQGAFPMASEAFF. CDR3 coding DNA: TGCAGCGTACAGGGGGCTTTTCCAATGGCCTCTGAAGCTTTCTTT.

The sample holds a few counts of this clonotype. This chain links TRBV18 with TRBJ1-3; D call uncertain. CDR1 is KGHSH, CDR2 LQKENI, per germline. V shed 4 bases and J shed 0 bases, with 7 bases lying between them. This CDR3 has 14 amino acids. The CDR3 spells CASSQRDSGNTIYF. Written as DNA, the CDR3 is TGTGCCAGCTCACAGCGCGACTCTGGAAACACCATATATTTT.

This clonotype was recorded at least ten times. This chain connects TRBV5-1 to TRBJ1-5; D uncertain. Trimming stripped 7 bases from V and 9 bases from J, with 8 bases between. The V gene's germline CDR1 is SGHRS and CDR2 YFSETQ. CDR3 length equals 10 residues. In DNA, the CDR3 is TGCGCCAGCCCTCGGCGGCCCCAGCATTTT. Encoded protein: CASPRRPQHF. Based on the CDR3 plus reference TRBV5-1 and TRBJ1-5, the full variable domain is KAGVTQTPRYLIKTRGQQVTLSCSPISGHRSVSWYQQTPGQGLQFLFEYFSETQRNKGNFPGRFSGRQFSNSRSEMNVSTLELGDSALYLCASPRRPQHFGDGTRLSIL.

The chain links TRBV5-1 to TRBJ1-6; D is uncertain. The CDR3 consists of 12 residues. The germline V gene encodes CDR1 SGHRS and CDR2 YFSETQ. V was pared by 4 bases and J by 6 bases, with 5 bases between. This chain's CDR3 is CASSDGNSPLHF. Here the CDR3 DNA reads TGCGCCAGCAGCGATGGTAATTCACCCCTCCACTTT.

This clonotype was detected ten times or more. V gene TRBV5-1 combines with J gene TRBJ2-5; the match to TRBD1 covers 9 bases. Germline-derived CDR1 and CDR2 are SGHRS and YFSETQ. The CDR3 extends over 14 amino acids. Trimming removed 4 bases from V and 5 bases from J; junction bases left unmatched: 6. The CDR3 sequence: CASSGHRGPETQYF. The CDR3 region has the DNA TGCGCCAGCAGCGGACACAGGGGGCCGGAGACCCAGTACTTC.

This clonotype showed up many times. The chain has TRBV29-1 and TRBJ1-2, with 8 bases matching TRBD1. With 7 bases clipped from V and 9 bases from J, the junction kept 10 bases outside the gene matches. The CDR3 extends over 12 amino acids. The germline CDR1 and CDR2 sequences are SQVTM and ANQGSEA. In nucleotides, the CDR3 is TGCAGCGCCCGGACAGGGTTTGAGAGCTACACCTTC. It yields the protein CSARTGFESYTF.

This clonotype was recorded at least ten times. The chain joins TRBV14 to TRBJ1-1; the match to TRBD1 covers 8 bases. This CDR3 spans 14 amino acids. The V segment lost 2 bases and the J segment 6 bases; nucleotides outside the gene matches: 5. Germline CDR1 reads SGHDN; CDR2 reads FVKESK. The chain's CDR3 is CASSQLQGAAEAFF. The CDR3 DNA reads as TGTGCCAGCAGCCAATTGCAGGGGGCGGCTGAAGCTTTCTTT.

This clonotype showed up just a few times. This chain joins TRBV7-9 and TRBJ2-2, with D tentatively TRBD1 or TRBD2 (5 bases each). In germline, CDR1 is SEHNR, CDR2 FQNEAQ (reference sequence). This CDR3 is built from 16 residues. Trimming removed 6 bases from V and 1 base from J, with 15 bases in between. CDR3 residues: CASRRPGTENTGELFF. The CDR3 nucleotides read TGTGCCAGCAGAAGACCCGGGACGGAGAACACCGGGGAGCTGTTTTTT.